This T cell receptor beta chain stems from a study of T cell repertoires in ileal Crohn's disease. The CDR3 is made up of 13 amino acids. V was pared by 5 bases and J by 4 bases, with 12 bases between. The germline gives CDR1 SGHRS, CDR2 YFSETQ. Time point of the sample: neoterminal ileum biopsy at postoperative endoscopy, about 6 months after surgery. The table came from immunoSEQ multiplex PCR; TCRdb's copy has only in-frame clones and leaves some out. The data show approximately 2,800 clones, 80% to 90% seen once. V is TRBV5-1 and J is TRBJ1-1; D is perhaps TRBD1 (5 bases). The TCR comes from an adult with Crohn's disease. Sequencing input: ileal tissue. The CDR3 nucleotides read TGCGCCAGCAGTCTACAGGTGTTCACTGAAGCTTTCTTT. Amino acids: CASSLQVFTEAFF.